This entry features one TCR beta chain sequence. The CDR3 contains 16 residues. Germline trimming cut 3 bases from V and 5 bases from J; bases unmatched to any gene: 14. Germline values: CDR1 GTSNPN, CDR2 SVGIG (reference sequence). The sample is drawn from a study of T cell changes during pregnancy in multiple sclerosis. Method: immunoSEQ multiplex PCR; TCRdb's copy keeps in-frame clones and lacks some. The repertoire holds 90,000 to 120,000 clones, with around 90% as singletons. V usage is TRBV30 and J usage is TRBJ2-5; 8 bases line up with TRBD2. The sequencing here drew on peripheral blood, taken in the third trimester of pregnancy. This TCR was recovered from a female donor in good health, enrolled as a control in a pregnancy study. In DNA, the CDR3 is TGTGCCTGGAGCGAAGGGGCGGGGGGTAGGTGGGAGACCCAGTACTTC. Protein: CAWSEGAGGRWETQYF.